The rows below give T cell receptor beta chains drawn from one sample of a study of blood T cell repertoires in COVID-19. Using immunoSEQ multiplex PCR, the repertoire was profiled, and TCRdb retains in-frame clones only, with some absent. The sample records around 250,000 clones, 86% being singletons. Sequences were obtained from PBMCs or T cells enriched from blood (not recorded which). These receptor sequences come from a man younger than 30 who had recovered from COVID-19. Each CDR3 is given with its conserved first and last residue. The D gene is left open where the match is weak.

D,J,V,CDR3
-,TRBJ1-4,TRBV2,CASSGERSTNEKLFF
-,TRBJ1-1,TRBV5-5,CASSLWQEAFF
-,TRBJ1-1,TRBV18,CASSPEGNTEAFF
-,TRBJ2-1,TRBV11-3,CASSPLAAGGNEQFF
-,TRBJ1-4,TRBV19,CASSIPEGEKLFF
-,TRBJ1-1,TRBV30,CAWSQLGGRTEAFF
TRBD2,TRBJ2-1,TRBV19,CASRTSGGKRGDEQFF
-,TRBJ1-4,TRBV6-5,CASSYSSAEDEKLFF
TRBD2,TRBJ2-1,TRBV28,CASTMGLADYNEQFF
-,TRBJ2-7,TRBV30,CAWRPRDSYEQYF
-,TRBJ2-7,TRBV11-3,CASSLVLEDGAYEQYF
TRBD2,TRBJ2-6,TRBV19,CGTSGGSSGANVLTF
-,TRBJ2-1,TRBV7-8,CASSFEQGSYNEQFF
-,TRBJ2-3,TRBV18,CATSGTVTSTDTQYF
-,TRBJ2-7,TRBV28,CASSLRTPTFGWQYF
TRBD2,TRBJ2-5,TRBV28,CASSWGGRQETQYF
TRBD2,TRBJ2-3,TRBV4-1,CASSRIGTTRTDTQYF
TRBD1,TRBJ2-7,TRBV5-1,CASSPEGQGADEQYF
TRBD1,TRBJ1-2,TRBV2,CATAMGQGGYGYTF
-,TRBJ1-2,TRBV11-2,CASSLDPGVHYGYTF
-,TRBJ2-7,TRBV13,CASSQLTASYEQYF
-,TRBJ2-1,TRBV14,CASSPLAGSYNEQFF
TRBD1,TRBJ1-1,TRBV7-8,CASSLATTGTTEAFF
-,TRBJ2-3,TRBV5-1,CASSLVGAVDTQYF
TRBD1,TRBJ2-7,TRBV27,CASSLGQSYEQYF
-,TRBJ2-7,TRBV12-5,CASGFRGEQYF
-,TRBJ2-5,TRBV14,CASSFAGTPGETQYF
-,TRBJ1-5,TRBV27,CASRGGHQPQHF
-,TRBJ2-7,TRBV30,CAWISHSYEQYF
TRBD2,TRBJ2-7,TRBV4-1,CASSQFSTSGSTSSYEQYF
-,TRBJ1-1,TRBV6-6,CASTLIRWQGSTEAFF
TRBD2,TRBJ2-5,TRBV7-8,CASSLQGDSGRETQYF
-,TRBJ1-1,TRBV7-9,CASSPDGGANTEAFF
TRBD1,TRBJ1-2,TRBV30,CAWSAGTGNNYGYTF
TRBD1,TRBJ1-5,TRBV19,CASRKEGQGFNQPQHF
-,TRBJ2-1,TRBV11-2,CASSLGRTTNYNEQFF
-,TRBJ1-4,TRBV3-1/TRBV3-2,CASSQKPPGSHGATNEKLFF
-,TRBJ1-5,TRBV6-5,CASRDGHNQPQHF
-,TRBJ1-3,TRBV5-1,CASSLSSSGNTIYF
TRBD1,TRBJ2-1,TRBV11-2,CASSISGGEQFF
-,TRBJ1-5,TRBV6-4,CARQGGSNQPQHF
TRBD2,TRBJ2-1,TRBV30,CAWSVAGLAGKQFF
TRBD1,TRBJ1-5,TRBV28,CASSLLRGLGSNQPQHF
TRBD1,TRBJ1-1,TRBV5-4,CASSPQTGGKGEAFF
TRBD2,TRBJ2-7,TRBV4-1,CASSPSTSGEVPAYEQYF
-,TRBJ2-2,TRBV2,CASSGGQGGTGELFF
TRBD1,TRBJ2-2,TRBV3-1/TRBV3-2,CASSRRGTNTGELFF
TRBD1,TRBJ2-4,TRBV6-4,CASSDPKRDRGHNIQYF
TRBD1,TRBJ1-1,TRBV4-1,CASSQEQGAMNTEAFF
-,TRBJ1-1,TRBV19,CASSTLEVSAMNTEAFF
TRBD1,TRBJ1-2,TRBV5-5,CASYRTGNYGYTF
TRBD2,TRBJ2-5,TRBV4-1,CASSQLRTSGQETQYF
-,TRBJ1-1,TRBV2,CASSYGVGAFF
-,TRBJ2-1,TRBV12-3/TRBV12-4,CASSLAQDSEQFF
TRBD2,TRBJ2-5,TRBV28,CASSLTSGSQETQYF
TRBD1,TRBJ2-5,TRBV28,CASSTTGSETQYF
-,TRBJ1-6,TRBV28,CASSSLGRGSYNSPLHF
TRBD1,TRBJ1-6,TRBV5-1,CASGTGENSPLHF